This T cell receptor beta chain is from a study of early T cells in non-severe SARS-CoV-2 infection. TCRdb reprocessed the 5' RACE reads with MiXCR, giving one entry per CDR3 protein. The data contain some 71,000 distinct CDR3 sequences, approximately 9.1% of them singletons. This clonotype was observed many times. The V end was cut by 3 bases, the J end by 5 bases, with 8 bases between. CDR1 and CDR2 from the germline V gene are KGHSH and LQKENI. The CDR3 length is 13 residues. The V gene is TRBV18, the J gene TRBJ1-5; possibly TRBD1 for D (6 bases). Source: whole blood, taken at baseline. The origin of this receptor is an adult who was a healthcare worker with PCR-confirmed SARS-CoV-2 infection or an uninfected control (not recorded which). Here the CDR3 DNA reads TGTGCCAGCTCACCGCGGACAGATCAGCCCCAGCATTTT. Its protein product is CASSPRTDQPQHF. The full variable domain, its missing parts supplied by reference TRBV18 and TRBJ1-5, is NAGVMQNPRHLVRRRGQEARLRCSPMKGHSHVYWYRQLPEEGLKFMVYLQKENIIDESGMPKERFSAEFPKEGPSILRIQQVVRGDSAAYFCASSPRTDQPQHFGDGTRLSIL.